This T cell receptor beta chain was identified in a study of response to subunit inactivated influenza vaccine. TCRdb fed the RT-PCR reads into MiXCR, producing one record per CDR3 protein. In the table there are about 500,000 distinct CDR3 sequences, about 15% of which are singletons. This clonotype was seen only a few times. No antigen is known for it. Whole-study findings and limits: Only a handful of new T cells, the authors suggested, are recruited with each seasonal influenza vaccination.

Trimming took off 0 bases at V and 4 bases at J, with 9 bases between the two ends. CDR3 length: 14 amino acids. From germline, CDR1 is SGHRS and CDR2 YFSETQ. V is TRBV5-1 and J is TRBJ2-3; a weak D match, TRBD2 (5 bases). The specimen was CD4+ T cells sorted from PBMCs, collected around 25 months after vaccination. The TCR comes from a man between 45 and 75 years old who received an inactivated influenza vaccine. Here the CDR3 DNA reads TGCGCCAGCAGCTTGGGGGCGGAGGCAGATACGCAGTATTTT. Protein product: CASSLGAEADTQYF.